The subject of this entry is one T cell receptor beta chain. The antigen is unknown. The entry originates in a study of response to subunit inactivated influenza vaccine. Findings and limits, study-wide: The authors offered the suggestion that each seasonal influenza vaccination recruits few new T cells.

In TCRdb, the RT-PCR reads were re-called with MiXCR into one record per CDR3 protein. The sample records 500,000 to 550,000 distinct CDR3 sequences, roughly 25% being singletons. The V end was cut by 5 bases, the J end by 1 base, with 14 bases between. CDR1 is DFQATT, CDR2 SNEGSKA, per germline (reference sequence). The CDR3 is made up of 14 amino acids. Another study also made use of these data, one on T cells expressing NK-cell markers. This second report adds: 5'RACE template switching with UMIs generated TCR beta cDNA. The TCR beta repertoires originated in sorted CD3+CD56+NKG2C+, CD3+CD56+NKG2C- and CD3+CD56-NKG2C+ T cells. Of eight sequenced donors, seven were HCMV-seropositive and one HCMV-seronegative. Expanded NKG2C+ T cell clones had unclear HCMV specificity.

This sample comprised CD4+ T cells sorted from PBMCs, obtained 11 to 12 days after vaccination. This TCR derives from a man aged 50-59 years who received an inactivated influenza vaccine. The chain recombines TRBV20-1 with TRBJ1-1, with D maybe TRBD1 (5 bases). The CDR3 region is CSAEPGLRNTEAFF. The DNA for the CDR3 is TGCAGTGCTGAACCGGGACTCAGGAACACTGAAGCTTTCTTT.